The text below deals with one TCR beta chain. Its antigen is unknown. This CDR3 is 15 amino acids long. From germline, CDR1 is DFQATT and CDR2 SNEGSKA (reference sequence). With 1 base removed from V and 0 bases from J, the gap between germline ends came to 7 bases. The data derive from a study of T cells in Graves' hyperthyroidism and ophthalmopathy. Disease duration under 2 months; hyperthyroidism patients were aged 18 to 65. Patients showing uncontrolled infection, other autoimmune disease, pregnancy or lactation were ineligible. The diagnostic basis comprised clinical symptoms, serum thyroxine and TRAb, thyroid ultrasound and orbital computed tomography. Study conclusions and caveats: Most expanded thyroid clonotypes above 0.001 also appeared in blood.

TCR beta CDR3 sequences were amplified from RNA transcripts. The study used the HTBI primer set for a first-round RT-PCR of the TCR CDR3. Via MiXCR, TCRdb re-called the multiplex PCR reads, giving one row per CDR3 protein. The repertoire holds fewer than 900,000 distinct CDR3 sequences, roughly 17% seen once, with under 9.5% in the top ten. The receptor comes from a man between 18 and 29 years old with Graves' hyperthyroidism. Sample: blood. This chain links TRBV20-1 with TRBJ2-6; no clear D. This chain's CDR3 is CSARGWDSGANVLTF. For the CDR3, the DNA is TGCAGTGCTAGAGGTTGGGACTCTGGGGCCAACGTCCTGACTTTC.